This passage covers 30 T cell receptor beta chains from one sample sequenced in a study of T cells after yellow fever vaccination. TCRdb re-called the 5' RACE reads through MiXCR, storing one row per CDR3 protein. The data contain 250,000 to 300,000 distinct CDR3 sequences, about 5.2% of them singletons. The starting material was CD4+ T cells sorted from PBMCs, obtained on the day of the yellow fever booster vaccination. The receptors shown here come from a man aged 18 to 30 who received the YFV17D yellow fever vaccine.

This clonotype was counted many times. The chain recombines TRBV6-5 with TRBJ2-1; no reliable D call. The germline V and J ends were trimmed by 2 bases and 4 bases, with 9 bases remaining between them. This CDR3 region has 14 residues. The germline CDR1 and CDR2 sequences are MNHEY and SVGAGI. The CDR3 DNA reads TGTGCCAGCAGTTACCTGGGCAGATACAATGAGCAGTTCTTC. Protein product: CASSYLGRYNEQFF.

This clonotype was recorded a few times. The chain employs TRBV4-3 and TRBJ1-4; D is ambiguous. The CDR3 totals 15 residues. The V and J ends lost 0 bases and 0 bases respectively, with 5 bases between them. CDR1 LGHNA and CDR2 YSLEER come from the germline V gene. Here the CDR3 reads CASSQDLATNEKLFF. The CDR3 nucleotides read TGCGCCAGCAGCCAAGATCTAGCAACTAATGAAAAACTGTTTTTT.

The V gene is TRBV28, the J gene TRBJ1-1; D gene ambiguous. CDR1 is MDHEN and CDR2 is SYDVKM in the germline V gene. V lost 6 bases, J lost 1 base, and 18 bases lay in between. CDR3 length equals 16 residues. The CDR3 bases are TGTGCCAGCAGGCCCCCAAAGTTCAACGGGAACACTGAAGCTTTCTTT. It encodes CASRPPKFNGNTEAFF.

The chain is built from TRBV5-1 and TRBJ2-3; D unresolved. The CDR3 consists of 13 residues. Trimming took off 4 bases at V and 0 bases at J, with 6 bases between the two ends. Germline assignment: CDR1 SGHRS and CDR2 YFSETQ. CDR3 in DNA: TGCGCCAGCAGCGCTCCTAGCACAGATACGCAGTATTTT. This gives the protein CASSAPSTDTQYF.

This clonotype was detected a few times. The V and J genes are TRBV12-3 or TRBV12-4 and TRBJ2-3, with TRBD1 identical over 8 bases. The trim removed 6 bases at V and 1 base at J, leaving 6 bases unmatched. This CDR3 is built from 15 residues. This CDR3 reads CASSPPGQGTDTQYF. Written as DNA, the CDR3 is TGTGCCAGCAGCCCTCCGGGACAGGGCACAGATACGCAGTATTTT.

The CDR3 DNA is TGCGCCAGCAGCTTGGGGGACAGCGCCTATGGCTACACCTTC. This gives the protein CASSLGDSAYGYTF. J is TRBJ1-2 and V is TRBV5-1; 7 bases align to TRBD1. The CDR3 totals 14 residues. Germline CDR1 reads SGHRS; CDR2 reads YFSETQ. After removal of 0 bases from V and 4 bases from J, the junction contained 3 bases not matched to a gene.

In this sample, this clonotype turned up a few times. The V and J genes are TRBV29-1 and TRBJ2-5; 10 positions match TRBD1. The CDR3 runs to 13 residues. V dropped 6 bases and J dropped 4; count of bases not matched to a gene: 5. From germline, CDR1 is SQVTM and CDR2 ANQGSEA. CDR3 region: CSVRDRGRETQYF. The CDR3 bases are TGCAGCGTGAGGGACAGGGGCCGAGAGACCCAGTACTTC.

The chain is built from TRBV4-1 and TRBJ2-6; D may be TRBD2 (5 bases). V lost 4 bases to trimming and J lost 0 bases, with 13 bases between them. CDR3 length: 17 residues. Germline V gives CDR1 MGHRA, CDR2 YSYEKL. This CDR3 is CASSLLRSGSGANVLTF. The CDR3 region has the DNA TGCGCCAGCAGCCTACTTAGAAGCGGCTCTGGGGCCAACGTCCTGACTTTC.

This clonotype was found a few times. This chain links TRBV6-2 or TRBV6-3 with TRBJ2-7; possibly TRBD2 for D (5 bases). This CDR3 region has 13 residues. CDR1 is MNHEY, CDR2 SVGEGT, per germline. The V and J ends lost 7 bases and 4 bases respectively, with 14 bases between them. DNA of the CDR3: TGTGCCAGCATTCCCGGGGTCGGATACGAGCAGTACTTC. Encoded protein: CASIPGVGYEQYF.

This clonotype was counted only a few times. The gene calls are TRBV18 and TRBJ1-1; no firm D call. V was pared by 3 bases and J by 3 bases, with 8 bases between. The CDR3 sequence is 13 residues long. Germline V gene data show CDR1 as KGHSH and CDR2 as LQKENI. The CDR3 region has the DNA TGTGCCAGCTCACCGGCGGAGCACACTGAAGCTTTCTTT. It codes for CASSPAEHTEAFF.

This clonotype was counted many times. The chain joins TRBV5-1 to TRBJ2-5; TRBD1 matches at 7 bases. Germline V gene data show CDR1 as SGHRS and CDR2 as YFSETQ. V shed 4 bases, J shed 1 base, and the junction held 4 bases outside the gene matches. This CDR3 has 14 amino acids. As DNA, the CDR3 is TGCGCCAGCAGCAAGGGACAGCCCCAAGAGACCCAGTACTTC. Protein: CASSKGQPQETQYF.

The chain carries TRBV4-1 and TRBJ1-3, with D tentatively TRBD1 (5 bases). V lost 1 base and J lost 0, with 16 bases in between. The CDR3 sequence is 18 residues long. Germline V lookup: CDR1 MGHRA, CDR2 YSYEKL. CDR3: CASSQGGRGRSSGNTIYF. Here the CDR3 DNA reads TGCGCCAGCAGCCAAGGGGGCCGGGGCCGAAGCTCTGGAAACACCATATATTTT.

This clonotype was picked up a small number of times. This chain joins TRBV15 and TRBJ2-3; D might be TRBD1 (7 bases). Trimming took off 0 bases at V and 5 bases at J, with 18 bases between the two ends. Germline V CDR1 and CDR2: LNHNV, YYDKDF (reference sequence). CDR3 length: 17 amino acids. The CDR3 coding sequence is TGTGCCACCAGCAGAGAAAAGAGACAGGGAGGCGTAGATACGCAGTATTTT. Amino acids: CATSREKRQGGVDTQYF.

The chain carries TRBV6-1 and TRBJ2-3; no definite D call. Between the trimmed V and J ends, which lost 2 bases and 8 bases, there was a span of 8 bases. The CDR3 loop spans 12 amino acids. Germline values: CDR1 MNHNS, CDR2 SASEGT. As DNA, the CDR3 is TGTGCCAGCAGTGAACAAGATGTTACGCAGTATTTT. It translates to CASSEQDVTQYF.

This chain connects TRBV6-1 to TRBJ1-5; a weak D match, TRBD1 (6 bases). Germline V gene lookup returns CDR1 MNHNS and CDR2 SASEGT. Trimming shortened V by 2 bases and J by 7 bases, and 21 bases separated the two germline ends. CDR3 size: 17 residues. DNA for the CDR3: TGTGCCAGCAGTGAACGGGTTGGATCAGGGGATGAACAGCCCCAGCATTTT. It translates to CASSERVGSGDEQPQHF.

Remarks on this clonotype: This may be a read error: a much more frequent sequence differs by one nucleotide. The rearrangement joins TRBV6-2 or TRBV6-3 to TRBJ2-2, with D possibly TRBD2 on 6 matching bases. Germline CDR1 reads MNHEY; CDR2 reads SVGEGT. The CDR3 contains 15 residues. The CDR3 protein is CASSDLEGFGGELIF. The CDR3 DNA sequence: TGTGCCAGCAGTGACCTAGAGGGGTTTGGCGGGGAGCTGATTTTT.

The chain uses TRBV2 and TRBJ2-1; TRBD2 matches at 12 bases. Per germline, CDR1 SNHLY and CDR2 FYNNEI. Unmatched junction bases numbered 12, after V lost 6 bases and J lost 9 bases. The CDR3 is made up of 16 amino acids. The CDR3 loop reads CASSDPSGGAQGEQFF. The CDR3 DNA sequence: TGTGCCAGCAGCGACCCTAGCGGGGGGGCCCAAGGTGAGCAGTTCTTC.

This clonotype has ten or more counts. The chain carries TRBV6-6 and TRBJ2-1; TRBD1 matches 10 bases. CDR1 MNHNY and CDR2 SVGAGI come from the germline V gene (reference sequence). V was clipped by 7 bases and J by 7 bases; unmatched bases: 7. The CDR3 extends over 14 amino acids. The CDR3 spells CASTAGQGWNEQFF. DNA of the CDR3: TGTGCCAGCACGGCGGGACAGGGGTGGAATGAGCAGTTCTTC.

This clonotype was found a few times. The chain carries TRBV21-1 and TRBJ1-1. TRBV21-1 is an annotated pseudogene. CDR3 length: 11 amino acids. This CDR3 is CASSKALLPFF. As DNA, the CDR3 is TGTGCCAGCAGCAAAGCGCTTTTGCCTTTCTTT.

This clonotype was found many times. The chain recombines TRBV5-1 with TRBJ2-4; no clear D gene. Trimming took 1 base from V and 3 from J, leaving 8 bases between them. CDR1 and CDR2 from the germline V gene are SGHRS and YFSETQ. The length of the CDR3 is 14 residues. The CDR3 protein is CASSLSWGKNIQYF. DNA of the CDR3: TGCGCCAGCAGCTTGTCCTGGGGCAAAAACATTCAGTACTTC.

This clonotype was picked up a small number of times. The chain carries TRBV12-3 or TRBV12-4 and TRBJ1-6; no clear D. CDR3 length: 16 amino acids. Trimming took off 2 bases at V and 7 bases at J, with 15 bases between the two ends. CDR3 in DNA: TGTGCCAGCAGTTTAATGCTCCGGAACGGGAATTCACCCCTCCACTTT. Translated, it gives CASSLMLRNGNSPLHF.

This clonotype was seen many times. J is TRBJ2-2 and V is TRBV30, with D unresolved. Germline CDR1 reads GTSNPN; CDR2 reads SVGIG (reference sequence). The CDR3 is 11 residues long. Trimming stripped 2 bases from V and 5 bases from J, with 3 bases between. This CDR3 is CAWSPTGELFF. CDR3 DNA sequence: TGTGCCTGGAGTCCGACCGGGGAGCTGTTTTTT.

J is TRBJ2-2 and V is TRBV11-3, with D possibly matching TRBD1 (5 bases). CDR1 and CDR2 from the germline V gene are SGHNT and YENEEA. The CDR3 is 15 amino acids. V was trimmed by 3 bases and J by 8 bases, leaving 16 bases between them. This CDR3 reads CASSLNRRTPGELFF. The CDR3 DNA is TGTGCCAGCAGCTTGAACAGGAGAACACCTGGGGAGCTGTTTTTT.

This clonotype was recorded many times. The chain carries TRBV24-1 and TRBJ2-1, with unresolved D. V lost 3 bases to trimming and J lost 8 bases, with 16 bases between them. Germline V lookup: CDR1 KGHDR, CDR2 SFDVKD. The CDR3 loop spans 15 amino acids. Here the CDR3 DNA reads TGTGCCACCAGTGATCCCAGGCCAGGATCCCATGAGCAGTTCTTC. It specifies CATSDPRPGSHEQFF.

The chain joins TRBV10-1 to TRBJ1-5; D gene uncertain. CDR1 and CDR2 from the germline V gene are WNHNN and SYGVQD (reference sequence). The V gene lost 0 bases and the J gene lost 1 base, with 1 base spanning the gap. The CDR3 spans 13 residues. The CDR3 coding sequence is TGCGCCAGCAGTGAGTCCAGCAATCAGCCCCAGCATTTT. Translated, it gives CASSESSNQPQHF.

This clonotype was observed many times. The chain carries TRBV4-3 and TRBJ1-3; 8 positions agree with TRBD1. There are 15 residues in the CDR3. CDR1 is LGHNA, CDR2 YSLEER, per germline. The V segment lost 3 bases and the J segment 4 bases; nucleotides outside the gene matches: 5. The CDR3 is CASSHGTGPGNTIYF. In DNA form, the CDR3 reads TGCGCCAGCAGCCACGGGACAGGTCCGGGAAACACCATATATTTT.

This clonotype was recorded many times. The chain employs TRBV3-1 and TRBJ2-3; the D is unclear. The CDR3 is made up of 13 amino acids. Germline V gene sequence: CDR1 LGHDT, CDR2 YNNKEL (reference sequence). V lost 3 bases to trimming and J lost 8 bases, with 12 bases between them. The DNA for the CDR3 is TGTGCCAGCAGCCAGGAGACCCGTGGTACGCAGTATTTT. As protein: CASSQETRGTQYF.

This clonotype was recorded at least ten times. The CDR3 reads CASSFLAGGTETQYF. The CDR3 coding sequence is TGTGCCAGCAGTTTTCTAGCGGGGGGGACAGAGACCCAGTACTTC. The rearrangement joins TRBV27 to TRBJ2-5; the match to TRBD2 covers 12 bases. CDR1 and CDR2 from the germline V gene are MNHEY and SMNVEV (reference sequence). The CDR3 is 15 amino acids. With 3 bases clipped from V and 4 bases from J, the junction kept 3 bases outside the gene matches.

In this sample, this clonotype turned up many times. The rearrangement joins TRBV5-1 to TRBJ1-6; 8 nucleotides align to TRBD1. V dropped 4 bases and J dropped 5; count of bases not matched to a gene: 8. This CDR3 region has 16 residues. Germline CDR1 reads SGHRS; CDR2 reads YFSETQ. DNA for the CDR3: TGCGCCAGCAGCCCAGACAGGGGTTGGAATAATTCACCCCTCCACTTT. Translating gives CASSPDRGWNNSPLHF.

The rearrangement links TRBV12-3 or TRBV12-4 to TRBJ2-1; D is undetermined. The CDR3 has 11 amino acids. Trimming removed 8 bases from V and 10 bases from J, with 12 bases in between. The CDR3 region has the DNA TGTGCCAGCGTTCATCGGTCCGAGCAGTTCTTC. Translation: CASVHRSEQFF.